The rows below give T cell receptor beta chains drawn from one sample of a study of blood T cell repertoires in COVID-19. Sequencing used immunoSEQ multiplex PCR; TCRdb keeps in-frame clones, though not all of them. The sample has about 42,000 clones, 76% seen once; the top ten hold about 28%. The sample taken for sequencing was peripheral blood. The receptors shown here come from a man older than 75 with acute or convalescent COVID-19. CDR3s include the opening cysteine and the closing phenylalanine or tryptophan. The D gene is left open where the match is weak. Size is omitted from some rows. Given values are once, few, many or a class for expanded clones.

TRBJ2-7	.	.	TRBV30	CALTGGTYEQYF	TGTGCCTTGACAGGCGGAACCTACGAGCAGTACTTC
TRBJ2-5	.	.	TRBV2	CASSEEGLLQETQYF	TGTGCCAGCAGTGAGGAGGGGCTCCTACAAGAGACCCAGTACTTC
TRBJ1-2	.	TRBD1	TRBV5-6	CASSLRQGDGYTF	TGTGCCAGCAGCTTGAGGCAGGGGGATGGCTACACCTTC
TRBJ1-3	.	.	TRBV11-2	CASSFRAQSISGNTIYF	TGTGCCAGCAGCTTTCGAGCCCAATCTATCTCTGGAAACACCATATATTTT
TRBJ2-4	.	.	TRBV27	CASMGGRGNIQYF	TGTGCCAGCATGGGGGGGCGGGGGAACATTCAGTACTTC
TRBJ2-3	once	TRBD2	TRBV6-5	CASSSGLAGLVTQYF	TGTGCCAGCAGTTCGGGACTAGCGGGTTTAGTTACGCAGTATTTT
TRBJ2-1	.	TRBD1	TRBV7-3	CASSLTRTGTNEQFF	TGTGCCAGCAGCTTAACTCGGACAGGAACCAATGAGCAGTTCTTC
TRBJ1-5	.	.	TRBV9	CASSPGDSNQPQHF	TGTGCCAGCAGCCCAGGGGATAGCAATCAGCCCCAGCATTTT
TRBJ1-1	.	.	TRBV7-6	CASRGVTEAFF	TGTGCCAGCAGAGGGGTCACTGAAGCTTTCTTT
TRBJ2-4	.	TRBD2	TRBV5-4	CASSLASGGVNIQYF	TGTGCCAGCAGCTTGGCTAGCGGAGGGGTGAACATTCAGTACTTC
TRBJ2-7	.	TRBD1	TRBV6-5	CASSFTGDEQYF	TGTGCCAGCAGTTTTACAGGGGACGAGCAGTACTTC
TRBJ1-1	.	.	TRBV28	CASTPSSLNTEAFF	TGTGCCAGCACCCCAAGCTCTTTGAACACTGAAGCTTTCTTT
TRBJ2-7	.	.	TRBV16	CASSQSRPGDRSEQYF	TGTGCCAGCAGCCAATCAAGGCCAGGGGATCGTTCCGAGCAGTACTTC
TRBJ2-7	.	.	TRBV7-3	CASSLWGGGSYEQYF	TGTGCCAGCAGCTTATGGGGCGGTGGGTCCTACGAGCAGTACTTC
TRBJ2-3	.	TRBD2	TRBV6-5	CASIQTSGNTDTQYF	TGTGCCAGCATCCAGACTAGCGGGAACACAGATACGCAGTATTTT
TRBJ2-3	.	.	TRBV7-3	CASSAGTGTDTQYF	TGTGCCAGCAGCGCGGGGACAGGCACAGATACGCAGTATTTT
TRBJ2-2	.	TRBD1	TRBV20-1	CSASQGVTGELFF	TGCAGTGCTAGTCAGGGGGTCACCGGGGAGCTGTTTTTT
TRBJ2-3	.	.	TRBV9	CASSVQGLNTDTQYF	TGTGCCAGCAGCGTACAGGGCCTTAACACAGATACGCAGTATTTT
TRBJ2-5	.	.	TRBV9	CASSVGRGETQYF	TGTGCCAGCAGCGTAGGACGCGGAGAGACCCAGTACTTC
TRBJ1-2	.	.	TRBV4-1	CASSQGTGGPISGYTF	TGCGCCAGCAGCCAAGGAACAGGTGGTCCTATTAGTGGCTACACCTTC
TRBJ1-2	many	TRBD1	TRBV3-1/TRBV3-2	CASSSRTGGTNGYTF	TGTGCCAGCAGCTCTCGGACAGGGGGTACGAATGGCTACACCTTC
TRBJ2-5	once	.	TRBV24-1	CATSDLSETQYF	TGTGCCACCAGTGATTTAAGCGAGACCCAGTACTTC
TRBJ1-2	.	.	TRBV28	CASSTQGANYGYTF	TGTGCCAGCAGTACCCAAGGGGCTAACTATGGCTACACCTTC
TRBJ2-5	.	.	TRBV15	CATAGQRQETQYF	TGTGCCACCGCGGGACAGCGGCAAGAGACCCAGTACTTC
TRBJ1-6	.	TRBD1	TRBV27	CASTNRGRNSPLHF	TGTGCCAGCACGAACAGGGGGAGAAATTCACCCCTCCACTTT
TRBJ1-1	once	.	TRBV5-4	CASSLFGGWTEAFF	TGTGCCAGCAGCTTATTTGGGGGGTGGACTGAAGCTTTCTTT
TRBJ1-3	.	.	TRBV9	CASSPGGNTIYF	TGTGCCAGCAGCCCGGGTGGAAACACCATATATTTT
TRBJ2-2	.	TRBD2	TRBV7-3	CASSSAGGPYGGELFF	TGTGCCAGCAGCTCAGCGGGGGGGCCCTATGGCGGGGAGCTGTTTTTT